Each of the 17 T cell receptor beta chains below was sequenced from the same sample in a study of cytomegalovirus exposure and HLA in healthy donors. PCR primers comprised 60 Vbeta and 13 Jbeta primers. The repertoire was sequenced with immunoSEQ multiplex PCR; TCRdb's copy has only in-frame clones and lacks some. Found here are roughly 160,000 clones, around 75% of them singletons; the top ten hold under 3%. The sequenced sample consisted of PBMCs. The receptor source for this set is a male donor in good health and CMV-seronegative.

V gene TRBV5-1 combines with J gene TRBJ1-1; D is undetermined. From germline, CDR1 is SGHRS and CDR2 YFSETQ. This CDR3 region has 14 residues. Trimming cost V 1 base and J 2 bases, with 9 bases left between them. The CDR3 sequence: CASSLRTGNTEAFF. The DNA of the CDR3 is TGCGCCAGCAGCTTGAGGACGGGAAACACTGAAGCTTTCTTT.

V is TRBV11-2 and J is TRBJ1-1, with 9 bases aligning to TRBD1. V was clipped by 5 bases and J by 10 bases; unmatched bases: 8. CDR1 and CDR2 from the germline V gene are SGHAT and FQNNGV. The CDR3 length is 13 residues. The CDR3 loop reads CASSALGTGTAFF. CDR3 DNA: TGTGCCAGCAGCGCACTCGGGACAGGGACAGCTTTCTTT.

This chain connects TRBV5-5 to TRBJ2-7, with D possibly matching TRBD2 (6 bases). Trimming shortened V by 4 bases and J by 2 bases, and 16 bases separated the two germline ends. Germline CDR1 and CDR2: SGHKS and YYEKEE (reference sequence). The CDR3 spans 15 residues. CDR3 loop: CASSRADGGTYEQYF. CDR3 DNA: TGTGCCAGCAGCAGGGCTGACGGGGGAACCTACGAGCAGTACTTC.

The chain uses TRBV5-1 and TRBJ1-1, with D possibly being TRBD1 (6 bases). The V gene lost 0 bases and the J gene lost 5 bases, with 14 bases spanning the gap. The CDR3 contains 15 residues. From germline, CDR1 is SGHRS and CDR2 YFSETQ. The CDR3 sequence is CASSLVSGARTEAFF. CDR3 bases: TGCGCCAGCAGCTTGGTCTCAGGGGCGAGGACTGAAGCTTTCTTT.

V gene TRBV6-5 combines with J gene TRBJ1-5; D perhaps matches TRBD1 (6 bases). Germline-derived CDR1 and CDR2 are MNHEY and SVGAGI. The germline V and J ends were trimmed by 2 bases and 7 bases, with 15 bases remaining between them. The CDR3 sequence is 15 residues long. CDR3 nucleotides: TGTGCCAGCAGTTACACCGCAGGGGTTGGCCAGCCCCAGCATTTT. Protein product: CASSYTAGVGQPQHF.

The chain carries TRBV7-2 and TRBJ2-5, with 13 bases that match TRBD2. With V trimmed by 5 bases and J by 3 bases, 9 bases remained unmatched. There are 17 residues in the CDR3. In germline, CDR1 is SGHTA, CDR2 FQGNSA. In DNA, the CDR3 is TGTGCCAGCAGCCGGACTAGCGGGGGCGGTCTCAAAGAGACCCAGTACTTC. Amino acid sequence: CASSRTSGGGLKETQYF.

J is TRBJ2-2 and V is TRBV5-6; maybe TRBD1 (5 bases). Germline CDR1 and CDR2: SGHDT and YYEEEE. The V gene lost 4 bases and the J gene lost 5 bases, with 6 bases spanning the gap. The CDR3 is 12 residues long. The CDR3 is CASSPGTGELFF. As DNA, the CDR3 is TGTGCCAGCAGCCCAGGGACCGGGGAGCTGTTTTTT.

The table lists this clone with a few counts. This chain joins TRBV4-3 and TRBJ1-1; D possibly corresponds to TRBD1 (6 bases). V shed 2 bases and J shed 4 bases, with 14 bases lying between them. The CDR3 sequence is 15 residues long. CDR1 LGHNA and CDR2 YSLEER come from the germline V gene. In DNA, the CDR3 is TGCGCCAGCAGCCAAAAACAGGGTTCGGCCACTGAAGCTTTCTTT. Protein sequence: CASSQKQGSATEAFF.

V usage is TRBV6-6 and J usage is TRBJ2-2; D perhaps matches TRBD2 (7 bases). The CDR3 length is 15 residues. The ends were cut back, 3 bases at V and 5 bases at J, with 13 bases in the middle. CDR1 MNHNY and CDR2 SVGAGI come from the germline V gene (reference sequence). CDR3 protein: CASSYGQRETGELFF. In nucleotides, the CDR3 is TGTGCCAGCAGTTATGGACAGCGGGAAACCGGGGAGCTGTTTTTT.

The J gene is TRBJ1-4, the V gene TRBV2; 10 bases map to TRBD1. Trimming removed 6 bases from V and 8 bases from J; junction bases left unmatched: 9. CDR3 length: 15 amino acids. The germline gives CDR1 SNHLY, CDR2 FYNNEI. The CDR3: CASSPTGGGWEKLFF. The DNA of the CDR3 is TGTGCCAGCAGCCCGACAGGGGGCGGTTGGGAAAAACTGTTTTTT.

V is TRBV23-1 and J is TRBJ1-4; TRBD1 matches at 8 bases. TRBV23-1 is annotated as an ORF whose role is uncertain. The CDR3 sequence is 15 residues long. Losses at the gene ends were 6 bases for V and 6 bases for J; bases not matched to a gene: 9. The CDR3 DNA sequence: TGCGCCAGCAGGCCGACAGGGGCTAAGGATGAAAAACTGTTTTTT. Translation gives CASRPTGAKDEKLFF.

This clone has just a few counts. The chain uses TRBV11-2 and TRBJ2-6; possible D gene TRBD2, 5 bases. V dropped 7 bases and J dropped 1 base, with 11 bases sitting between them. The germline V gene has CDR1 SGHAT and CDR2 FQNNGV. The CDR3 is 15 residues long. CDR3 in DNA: TGTGCCAGCACCGTCCGGGGATCTGGGGCCAACGTCCTGACTTTC. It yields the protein CASTVRGSGANVLTF.

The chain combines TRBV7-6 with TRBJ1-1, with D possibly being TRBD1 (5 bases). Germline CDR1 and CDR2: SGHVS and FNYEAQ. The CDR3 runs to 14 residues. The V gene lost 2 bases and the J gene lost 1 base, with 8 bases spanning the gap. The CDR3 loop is CASSLWTTNTEAFF. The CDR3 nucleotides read TGTGCCAGCAGCTTATGGACAACGAACACTGAAGCTTTCTTT.

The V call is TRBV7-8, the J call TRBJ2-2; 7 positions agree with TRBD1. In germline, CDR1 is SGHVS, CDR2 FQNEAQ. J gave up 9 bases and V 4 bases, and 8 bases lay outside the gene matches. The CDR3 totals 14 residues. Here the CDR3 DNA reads TGTGCCAGCAGCTCATGGGACAGCCCCAGGGAGCTGTTTTTT. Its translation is CASSSWDSPRELFF.

The CDR3 loop reads CASSVELGEKLFF. In DNA form, the CDR3 reads TGTGCCAGCAGCGTAGAGCTTGGTGAAAAACTGTTTTTT. The V gene is TRBV9, the J gene TRBJ1-4; D uncertain. V was cut by 0 bases and J by 7 bases, with 7 bases left in between. Germline CDR1 is SGDLS and CDR2 is YYNGEE. The CDR3 contains 13 residues.

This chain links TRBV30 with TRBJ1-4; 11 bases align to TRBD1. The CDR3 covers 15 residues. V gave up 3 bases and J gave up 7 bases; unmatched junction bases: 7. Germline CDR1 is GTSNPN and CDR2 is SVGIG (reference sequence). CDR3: CAWSFGQGAGEKLFF. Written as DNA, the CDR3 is TGTGCCTGGAGCTTCGGACAGGGGGCTGGTGAAAAACTGTTTTTT.

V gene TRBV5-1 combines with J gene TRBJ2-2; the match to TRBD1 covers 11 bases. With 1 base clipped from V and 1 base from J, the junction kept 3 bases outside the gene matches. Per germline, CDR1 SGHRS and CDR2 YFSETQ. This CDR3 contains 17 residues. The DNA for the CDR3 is TGCGCCAGCAGCTTGCCGGGACAGGGGGGGAACACCGGGGAGCTGTTTTTT. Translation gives CASSLPGQGGNTGELFF.